The present T cell receptor beta chain was sequenced within a study of vaccination and CD4 T cells after COVID-19. Regarding treatment: 10-day PBMC culture with coronavirus spike peptide pools or control peptides (ViraFEST assay). In the ViraFEST assay, peptide-pool expansion preceded TCR sequencing of expanded clonotypes. PCR positivity was dated March to December 2020, before US Alpha, Beta and Delta variants. J gave up 3 bases and V 5 bases, and 4 bases lay outside the gene matches. The CDR3 consists of 13 residues. Germline-derived CDR1 and CDR2 are MNHEY and SMNVEV (reference sequence). On this clonotype: Its antigen remains unidentified.

Cultured CD4+ T cell DNA was sequenced using the Oncomine TCR Beta short-read assay. From the PCR reads, TCRdb called clonotypes with MiXCR, one entry per CDR3 protein. The profile shows some 15,000 distinct CDR3 sequences, roughly three fifths of them singletons. This chain connects TRBV27 to TRBJ2-7; TRBD1 matches at 7 bases. The sequence came from a human donor who had recovered from COVID-19. Specimen: CD4+ T cells from blood, cultured in vitro. CDR3 region: CASSIRDSYEQYF. In DNA form, the CDR3 reads TGTGCCAGCAGTATCCGGGACAGCTACGAGCAGTACTTC.